A selection of T cell receptor beta chains follows, all from one sample in a study of beta chain features in type 1 diabetes. Using immunoSEQ multiplex PCR, the repertoire was profiled, and TCRdb retains in-frame clones only, with some absent. This table has some 900,000 clones, roughly a sixth appearing once. Sequenced: naive CD4+ T cells from blood. All receptors derive from a woman younger than 30 in good health. Both conserved end residues are part of each CDR3. A D gene is named only where the DNA matches it firmly. Rows give clone size only sometimes, using once, few, many, or a class for an expanded clone.

D gene: TRBD1
J gene: TRBJ2-7
V gene: TRBV5-1
clone size: .
CDR3 protein: CASSTGTGNSYEQYF
CDR3 DNA: TGCGCCAGCAGCACAGGGACAGGGAACTCCTACGAGCAGTACTTC

D gene: TRBD2
J gene: TRBJ2-7
V gene: TRBV28
clone size: .
CDR3 protein: CASSFSSGRELIYLRRYEQYF
CDR3 DNA: TGTGCCAGCAGTTTTAGTTCCGGGCGGGAGTTGATATACTTGAGACGATACGAGCAGTACTTC

D gene: TRBD2
J gene: TRBJ2-5
V gene: TRBV28
clone size: few
CDR3 protein: CASSPRTSGSRETQYF
CDR3 DNA: TGTGCCAGCAGTCCCCGGACTAGCGGGAGCCGCGAGACCCAGTACTTC

D gene: TRBD2
J gene: TRBJ2-5
V gene: TRBV5-1
clone size: .
CDR3 protein: CASSLATSGTSLYF
CDR3 DNA: TGCGCCAGCAGCTTGGCCACCTCCGGGACTAGCCTATACTTC

D gene: .
J gene: TRBJ2-7
V gene: TRBV4-2
clone size: .
CDR3 protein: CASSQDTSENYEQYF
CDR3 DNA: TGTGCCAGCAGCCAAGATACGTCAGAGAACTACGAGCAGTACTTC

D gene: TRBD1
J gene: TRBJ1-1
V gene: TRBV7-9
clone size: .
CDR3 protein: CASSLTGDTEAFF
CDR3 DNA: TGTGCCAGCAGCTTAACAGGGGACACTGAAGCTTTCTTT

D gene: .
J gene: TRBJ1-1
V gene: TRBV28
clone size: few
CDR3 protein: CASLYPANTEAFF
CDR3 DNA: TGTGCCAGCCTATACCCAGCGAACACTGAAGCTTTCTTT

D gene: TRBD1
J gene: TRBJ2-7
V gene: TRBV28
clone size: .
CDR3 protein: CASRDRGNEQYF
CDR3 DNA: TGTGCCAGCCGGGACAGGGGGAACGAGCAGTACTTC

D gene: .
J gene: TRBJ2-5
V gene: TRBV6-5
clone size: .
CDR3 protein: CASSYGRGQETQYF
CDR3 DNA: TGTGCCAGCAGTTACGGACGGGGGCAGGAGACCCAGTACTTC

D gene: TRBD2
J gene: TRBJ2-7
V gene: TRBV27
clone size: few
CDR3 protein: CASSLLGTSGRRLEQYF
CDR3 DNA: TGTGCCAGCAGTCTACTCGGGACTAGCGGGAGACGGCTCGAGCAGTACTTC

D gene: TRBD2
J gene: TRBJ2-2
V gene: TRBV7-9
clone size: .
CDR3 protein: CASSGLAGGIRGTGELFF
CDR3 DNA: TGTGCCAGCAGCGGACTAGCGGGAGGGATACGAGGCACCGGGGAGCTGTTTTTT

D gene: .
J gene: TRBJ2-7
V gene: TRBV5-4
clone size: few
CDR3 protein: CASSSGGPSYEQYF
CDR3 DNA: TGTGCCAGCAGTTCCGGAGGGCCGTCCTACGAGCAGTACTTC

D gene: .
J gene: TRBJ2-5
V gene: TRBV7-6
clone size: few
CDR3 protein: CASSLTYGSQETQYF
CDR3 DNA: TGTGCCAGCAGTTTAACATACGGGAGCCAAGAGACCCAGTACTTC

D gene: TRBD1
J gene: TRBJ1-4
V gene: TRBV7-2
clone size: few
CDR3 protein: CASSNRGPTNEKLFF
CDR3 DNA: TGTGCCAGCAGCAACAGGGGGCCCACTAATGAAAAACTGTTTTTT

D gene: .
J gene: TRBJ1-1
V gene: TRBV5-6
clone size: .
CDR3 protein: CASSPPRGWIMNTEAFF
CDR3 DNA: TGTGCCAGCAGCCCCCCGAGGGGCTGGATAATGAACACTGAAGCTTTCTTT

D gene: .
J gene: TRBJ2-5
V gene: TRBV6-6
clone size: .
CDR3 protein: CASSYSGGGQETQYF
CDR3 DNA: TGTGCCAGCAGTTACTCAGGGGGTGGGCAAGAGACCCAGTACTTC

D gene: TRBD2
J gene: TRBJ2-3
V gene: TRBV5-4
clone size: .
CDR3 protein: CASSSGLARDTQYF
CDR3 DNA: TGTGCCAGCAGCTCCGGACTAGCTCGGGATACGCAGTATTTT

D gene: .
J gene: TRBJ2-7
V gene: TRBV7-2
clone size: .
CDR3 protein: CATRPQGRSEQYF
CDR3 DNA: TGTGCCACCCGTCCACAGGGACGCTCCGAGCAGTACTTC

D gene: TRBD1
J gene: TRBJ1-2
V gene: TRBV4-3
clone size: .
CDR3 protein: CASRQTGGVYYGYTF
CDR3 DNA: TGCGCCAGCAGACAAACAGGGGGCGTTTACTATGGCTACACCTTC

D gene: TRBD1
J gene: TRBJ2-3
V gene: TRBV7-2
clone size: few
CDR3 protein: CASSLDRGTQYF
CDR3 DNA: TGTGCCAGCAGTTTGGACAGGGGGACGCAGTATTTT

D gene: .
J gene: TRBJ2-7
V gene: TRBV7-2
clone size: few
CDR3 protein: CASSTPGTRFSF
CDR3 DNA: TGTGCCAGCAGCACCCCCGGGACTCGCTTTTCCTTC

D gene: TRBD1
J gene: TRBJ1-3
V gene: TRBV7-9
clone size: .
CDR3 protein: CASSQQGTSGNTIYF
CDR3 DNA: TGTGCCAGCAGTCAACAGGGGACGTCTGGAAACACCATATATTTT

D gene: TRBD1
J gene: TRBJ1-1
V gene: TRBV11-2
clone size: .
CDR3 protein: CASSSTGALRSWAFF
CDR3 DNA: TGTGCCAGCAGCTCAACAGGGGCGTTGAGATCATGGGCTTTCTTT

D gene: TRBD1
J gene: TRBJ2-3
V gene: TRBV15
clone size: .
CDR3 protein: CATSSRGRGPTDTQYF
CDR3 DNA: TGTGCCACCAGCAGCAGGGGGCGCGGTCCCACAGATACGCAGTATTTT

D gene: .
J gene: TRBJ2-7
V gene: TRBV7-2
clone size: few
CDR3 protein: CASSLDTNEQYF
CDR3 DNA: TGTGCCAGCAGCCTGGACACCAACGAGCAGTACTTC

D gene: .
J gene: TRBJ2-7
V gene: TRBV6-5
clone size: .
CDR3 protein: CASRHTLGTYEQYF
CDR3 DNA: TGTGCCAGCAGGCACACGCTAGGGACCTACGAGCAGTACTTC

D gene: TRBD1
J gene: TRBJ2-7
V gene: TRBV7-2
clone size: few
CDR3 protein: CASSGGQVSYEQYF
CDR3 DNA: TGTGCCAGCAGCGGGGGACAGGTCTCCTACGAGCAGTACTTC

D gene: TRBD1
J gene: TRBJ1-1
V gene: TRBV5-4
clone size: .
CDR3 protein: CASSPGQGRTEAFF
CDR3 DNA: TGTGCCAGCAGCCCAGGACAGGGACGCACTGAAGCTTTCTTT

D gene: .
J gene: TRBJ2-1
V gene: TRBV15
clone size: .
CDR3 protein: CATKTQTLANEQFF
CDR3 DNA: TGTGCCACCAAAACTCAGACTTTAGCTAATGAGCAGTTCTTC

D gene: TRBD1
J gene: TRBJ2-1
V gene: TRBV15
clone size: few
CDR3 protein: CATSRTGGYNEQFF
CDR3 DNA: TGTGCCACCAGCAGGACAGGGGGCTACAATGAGCAGTTCTTC

D gene: .
J gene: TRBJ1-5
V gene: TRBV7-9
clone size: .
CDR3 protein: CASSFGHSSGGNQPQHF
CDR3 DNA: TGTGCCAGCAGCTTCGGACATTCCTCAGGGGGCAATCAGCCCCAGCATTTT

D gene: .
J gene: TRBJ1-5
V gene: TRBV28
clone size: few
CDR3 protein: CASLRDTVQPQHF
CDR3 DNA: TGTGCCAGCCTCCGGGACACTGTTCAGCCCCAGCATTTT

D gene: .
J gene: TRBJ2-7
V gene: TRBV19
clone size: .
CDR3 protein: CASSATKYEQYF
CDR3 DNA: TGTGCCAGTAGTGCCACGAAATACGAGCAGTACTTC

D gene: .
J gene: TRBJ2-3
V gene: TRBV4-2
clone size: .
CDR3 protein: CASSQDKRGPTDTQYF
CDR3 DNA: TGTGCCAGCAGCCAAGATAAGCGAGGGCCCACAGATACGCAGTATTTT

D gene: TRBD1
J gene: TRBJ2-7
V gene: TRBV5-1
clone size: few
CDR3 protein: CASSLGPGQGLNEQYF
CDR3 DNA: TGCGCCAGCAGCTTGGGCCCGGGACAGGGGTTGAACGAGCAGTACTTC

D gene: TRBD1
J gene: TRBJ2-7
V gene: TRBV28
clone size: few
CDR3 protein: CASSFGRGYEQYF
CDR3 DNA: TGTGCCAGCAGTTTTGGCAGGGGGTACGAGCAGTACTTC

D gene: .
J gene: TRBJ2-1
V gene: TRBV2
clone size: .
CDR3 protein: CASAIPSYNEQFF
CDR3 DNA: TGTGCCAGCGCCATTCCGTCCTACAATGAGCAGTTCTTC

D gene: .
J gene: TRBJ2-4
V gene: TRBV5-1
clone size: .
CDR3 protein: CASSLPGGTGKNIQYF
CDR3 DNA: TGCGCCAGCAGCCTACCCGGGGGCACGGGCAAAAACATTCAGTACTTC

D gene: TRBD1
J gene: TRBJ1-1
V gene: TRBV18
clone size: few
CDR3 protein: CASSLGQLNTEAFF
CDR3 DNA: TGTGCCAGCTCACTGGGACAGTTGAACACTGAAGCTTTCTTT

D gene: .
J gene: TRBJ2-3
V gene: TRBV19
clone size: .
CDR3 protein: CATTLSGAFPGTQYF
CDR3 DNA: TGTGCCACAACGTTGAGCGGTGCTTTCCCCGGTACGCAGTATTTT

D gene: TRBD2
J gene: TRBJ2-1
V gene: TRBV29-1
clone size: .
CDR3 protein: CSVSGTKATSSYNEQFF
CDR3 DNA: TGCAGCGTTTCCGGGACTAAAGCTACAAGCTCCTACAATGAGCAGTTCTTC

D gene: TRBD1
J gene: TRBJ2-7
V gene: TRBV7-2
clone size: few
CDR3 protein: CASSSGTGVVYEQYF
CDR3 DNA: TGTGCCAGCAGCTCCGGGACAGGGGTTGTCTACGAGCAGTACTTC

D gene: .
J gene: TRBJ2-2
V gene: TRBV19
clone size: few
CDR3 protein: CASSRLQSGSTGELFF
CDR3 DNA: TGTGCCAGTAGTAGGTTGCAAAGCGGAAGCACCGGGGAGCTGTTTTTT

D gene: TRBD2
J gene: TRBJ2-5
V gene: TRBV27
clone size: few
CDR3 protein: CASSKRREGIRETQYF
CDR3 DNA: TGTGCCAGCAGTAAACGAAGGGAGGGTATTAGAGAGACCCAGTACTTC

D gene: .
J gene: TRBJ1-2
V gene: TRBV20-1
clone size: few
CDR3 protein: CSARGQSESTF
CDR3 DNA: TGCAGTGCTAGAGGGCAGTCGGAGAGCACCTTC

D gene: .
J gene: TRBJ2-7
V gene: TRBV6-6
clone size: .
CDR3 protein: CASRRDSSYEQYF
CDR3 DNA: TGTGCCAGCAGAAGGGACTCCTCCTACGAGCAGTACTTC

D gene: .
J gene: TRBJ2-3
V gene: TRBV6-5
clone size: .
CDR3 protein: CASSYSNVPTDTQYF
CDR3 DNA: TGTGCCAGCAGTTACTCGAACGTGCCCACAGATACGCAGTATTTT

D gene: TRBD2
J gene: TRBJ2-4
V gene: TRBV29-1
clone size: many
CDR3 protein: CSVATSWDIQYF
CDR3 DNA: TGCAGCGTTGCGACTAGCTGGGACATTCAGTACTTC

D gene: .
J gene: TRBJ1-2
V gene: TRBV5-1
clone size: few
CDR3 protein: CASSLTRPYYEGYTF
CDR3 DNA: TGCGCCAGCAGCTTAACCCGCCCGTACTATGAGGGCTACACCTTC

D gene: TRBD2
J gene: TRBJ2-1
V gene: TRBV5-1
clone size: .
CDR3 protein: CASSLLAGSYNEQFF
CDR3 DNA: TGCGCCAGCAGCCTTCTAGCGGGATCTTACAATGAGCAGTTCTTC